This is a list of T cell receptor beta chains from one sample in a study of cytomegalovirus exposure and HLA in healthy donors. Measured with immunoSEQ multiplex PCR; TCRdb has only the in-frame clones, and not every one. Of tens of thousands of clones listed, under 80% are singletons. Specimen: PBMCs. The receptor set was obtained from a man aged 60 to 75 in good health and CMV-seropositive. The CDR3 runs from the conserved cysteine through the conserved F or W. D genes are given only for firm matches. Clone size, where shown, is once, few, many, or a class for clones that have expanded.

size	V	D	length	J	CDR3	DNA
few	TRBV10-2	TRBD1	15	TRBJ1-2	CASSDRQGAYYGYTF	TGCGCCAGCAGTGACCGCCAGGGGGCTTACTATGGCTACACCTTC
-	TRBV13	TRBD1	13	TRBJ2-7	CASSSRDRGEQYF	TGTGCCAGCAGCTCCCGGGACAGGGGCGAGCAGTACTTC
-	TRBV10-3	-	13	TRBJ2-3	CAISDRGGDTQYF	TGTGCCATCAGTGACCGAGGGGGAGATACGCAGTATTTT
-	TRBV28	TRBD2	16	TRBJ2-3	CASSPTLAGGRDTQYF	TGTGCCAGCAGTCCTACTCTAGCGGGAGGCCGAGATACGCAGTATTTT
-	TRBV19	-	16	TRBJ1-3	CASSINQGTSGNTIYF	TGTGCCAGTAGTATAAACCAGGGGACCTCTGGAAACACCATATATTTT
once	TRBV5-4	TRBD2	14	TRBJ2-2	CASSWGGRSGELFF	TGTGCCAGCAGCTGGGGGGGGAGATCCGGGGAGCTGTTTTTT
-	TRBV9	-	15	TRBJ2-2	CASSVGGISTGELFF	TGTGCCAGCAGCGTAGGTGGTATTAGCACCGGGGAGCTGTTTTTT
-	TRBV28	TRBD1	14	TRBJ2-7	CASSPPDRGHGAYF	TGTGCCAGCAGTCCCCCGGACAGGGGGCACGGGGCGTACTTC
-	TRBV6-5	TRBD1	15	TRBJ1-2	CASSYDTGGARGYTF	TGTGCCAGCAGTTACGATACAGGGGGCGCGCGGGGCTACACCTTC
few	TRBV27	-	20	TRBJ2-4	CASSLSRDTNGTLAKNIQYF	TGTGCCAGCAGTTTATCCCGGGACACTAACGGAACCCTAGCCAAAAACATTCAGTACTTC
-	TRBV29-1	TRBD2	15	TRBJ2-5	CSVGGIAGVEETQYF	TGCAGCGTTGGGGGGATAGCGGGAGTTGAAGAGACCCAGTACTTC
-	TRBV12-2	-	16	TRBJ2-7	CASRLDLKQYSYEQYF	TGTGCAAGTCGCTTAGATCTTAAACAGTACTCCTACGAGCAGTACTTC
-	TRBV2	TRBD1	18	TRBJ1-6	CASTSGTGGFLSNSPLHF	TGTGCCAGCACTTCCGGGACAGGGGGCTTTCTCTCGAATTCACCCCTCCACTTT
-	TRBV9	-	15	TRBJ2-5	CASSVGPGGSETQYF	TGTGCCAGCAGCGTAGGCCCAGGAGGGTCGGAGACCCAGTACTTC
-	TRBV28	-	17	TRBJ1-5	CASSLFTGQKINQPQHF	TGTGCCAGCAGTTTATTTACAGGCCAAAAGATCAATCAGCCCCAGCATTTT
-	TRBV5-1	TRBD1	15	TRBJ1-2	CASSFGPDRAYGYTF	TGCGCCAGCAGCTTCGGGCCAGACAGGGCGTATGGCTACACCTTC
-	TRBV7-7	-	14	TRBJ2-3	CASSLGLSADTQYF	TGTGCTAGCAGCTTAGGGCTTTCCGCAGATACGCAGTATTTT
-	TRBV19	TRBD1	15	TRBJ1-4	CASSSPRQGGEKLFF	TGTGCCAGTAGTTCTCCCCGACAGGGGGGTGAAAAACTGTTTTTT
-	TRBV11-2	-	15	TRBJ2-7	CASSLPGTPQIGQYF	TGTGCCAGCAGCTTACCGGGGACTCCTCAGATCGGGCAGTACTTC
-	TRBV6-5	TRBD2	14	TRBJ2-3	CASSYSAGADTQYF	TGTGCCAGCAGTTACTCAGCGGGAGCAGATACGCAGTATTTT
-	TRBV28	TRBD1	15	TRBJ1-5	CASSLRQGQYQPQHF	TGTGCCAGCAGCCTACGACAGGGGCAGTATCAGCCCCAGCATTTT
-	TRBV7-3	-	13	TRBJ2-7	CASSLEQGYEQYF	TGTGCCAGCAGCTTAGAACAGGGCTACGAGCAGTACTTC
-	TRBV18	TRBD2	15	TRBJ2-7	CASSPVSGGAYEQYF	TGTGCCAGCTCACCCGTTAGCGGGGGGGCTTACGAGCAGTACTTC
-	TRBV15	-	13	TRBJ2-7	CATSREGGTSEYF	TGTGCCACCAGCAGAGAAGGGGGTACGAGCGAGTACTTC
-	TRBV19	-	17	TRBJ1-6	CASSSQTGPLSNSPLHF	TGTGCCAGTAGTTCCCAGACGGGTCCCCTCTCCAATTCACCCCTCCACTTT
-	TRBV2	-	12	TRBJ2-3	CASRSLEDTQYF	TGTGCCAGCAGATCCTTAGAGGATACGCAGTATTTT
-	TRBV7-9	TRBD1	13	TRBJ1-2	CSSSTTGGYGYTF	TGTTCCAGCAGCACTACAGGGGGCTATGGCTACACCTTC
-	TRBV19	TRBD1	12	TRBJ1-6	CASTRTGSPLHF	TGTGCCAGTACTAGGACAGGCTCACCCCTCCACTTT
-	TRBV9	TRBD1	15	TRBJ2-3	CASSVGRDREHTQYF	TGTGCCAGCAGCGTAGGGAGGGACAGGGAACATACGCAGTATTTT
-	TRBV27	-	13	TRBJ1-1	CASSLSRNTEAFF	TGTGCCAGCAGTTTATCGCGCAACACTGAAGCTTTCTTT
-	TRBV5-1	-	14	TRBJ1-4	CASSFLQLGEKLFF	TGCGCCAGCAGCTTCCTACAGTTAGGTGAAAAACTGTTTTTT
few	TRBV30	-	12	TRBJ1-2	CAWRQENYGYTF	TGTGCCTGGAGGCAGGAAAACTATGGCTACACCTTC
-	TRBV14	TRBD2	21	TRBJ2-7	CASSQEGGPPGTSGSPYEQYF	TGTGCCAGCAGCCAAGAGGGGGGGCCCCCCGGGACTAGCGGGAGTCCCTACGAGCAGTACTTC
-	TRBV5-4	-	15	TRBJ1-2	CASSSTRTYTYGYTF	TGTGCCAGCAGCTCCACCAGGACATATACTTATGGCTACACCTTC
few	TRBV9	-	14	TRBJ1-2	CASSVSREGYGYTF	TGTGCCAGCAGCGTATCCAGGGAGGGCTATGGCTACACCTTC